A selection of T cell receptor beta chains follows, all from one sample in a study of cytomegalovirus exposure and HLA in healthy donors. The protocol was immunoSEQ multiplex PCR, while the TCRdb copy is restricted to in-frame clones and leaves out a portion. Seen here are 150,000 to 200,000 clones, 68% observed once, and the top ten hold roughly 1.5%. Specimen: PBMCs. The receptors shown here come from a man in his forties or fifties in good health and CMV-seronegative. Both conserved end residues are part of each CDR3. D genes are given only for firm matches. Rows give clone size only sometimes, using once, few, many, or a class for an expanded clone.

abundance: -; d_gene: -; j_gene: TRBJ1-2; v_gene: TRBV7-9; CDR3aa: CASREEEINYGYTF; CDR3nt: TGTGCCAGCAGGGAAGAGGAAATAAACTATGGCTACACCTTC
abundance: once; d_gene: -; j_gene: TRBJ2-2; v_gene: TRBV19; CDR3aa: CASSILRGAGELFF; CDR3nt: TGTGCCAGTAGTATTCTTAGGGGTGCCGGGGAGCTGTTTTTT
abundance: -; d_gene: -; j_gene: TRBJ2-7; v_gene: TRBV19; CDR3aa: CATSPDRPEDGEQYF; CDR3nt: TGTGCCACTAGCCCCGACAGGCCGGAAGACGGCGAGCAGTACTTC
abundance: -; d_gene: -; j_gene: TRBJ2-3; v_gene: TRBV5-4; CDR3aa: CASTERLDITDTQYF; CDR3nt: TGTGCCAGCACCGAGAGACTAGACATCACAGATACGCAGTATTTT
abundance: -; d_gene: -; j_gene: TRBJ1-2; v_gene: TRBV28; CDR3aa: CASRSLRQALTYGYTF; CDR3nt: TGTGCCAGCAGGTCACTTCGACAGGCTCTTACCTATGGCTACACCTTC
abundance: -; d_gene: -; j_gene: TRBJ1-2; v_gene: TRBV18; CDR3aa: CASSPIGQGDSGYTF; CDR3nt: TGTGCCAGCTCACCTATTGGCCAGGGTGATTCTGGCTACACCTTC
abundance: -; d_gene: -; j_gene: TRBJ1-4; v_gene: TRBV7-9; CDR3aa: CASSSGETNDEKLFF; CDR3nt: TGTGCCAGCAGCTCGGGGGAGACAAATGATGAAAAACTGTTTTTT
abundance: few; d_gene: TRBD1; j_gene: TRBJ1-1; v_gene: TRBV5-1; CDR3aa: CASRRGQGVRGTEAFF; CDR3nt: TGCGCCAGCAGACGGGGACAGGGGGTAAGGGGCACTGAAGCTTTCTTT
abundance: -; d_gene: -; j_gene: TRBJ2-3; v_gene: TRBV28; CDR3aa: CASTLRAGATTQYF; CDR3nt: TGTGCCAGCACCCTCCGGGCGGGGGCCACTACGCAGTATTTT
abundance: medium-sized; d_gene: TRBD1; j_gene: TRBJ2-1; v_gene: TRBV18; CDR3aa: CASSLSGTGRNEQFF; CDR3nt: TGTGCCAGCTCACTCTCAGGGACAGGGAGGAATGAGCAGTTCTTC
abundance: few; d_gene: -; j_gene: TRBJ1-4; v_gene: TRBV28; CDR3aa: CASSPWRGGEKLFF; CDR3nt: TGTGCCAGCTCACCGTGGAGGGGAGGTGAAAAACTGTTTTTT
abundance: -; d_gene: -; j_gene: TRBJ1-1; v_gene: TRBV18; CDR3aa: CASSTIVDTEAFF; CDR3nt: TGTGCCAGCTCGACTATAGTGGACACTGAAGCTTTCTTT
abundance: -; d_gene: TRBD1; j_gene: TRBJ2-5; v_gene: TRBV19; CDR3aa: CASSISRGRETQYF; CDR3nt: TGTGCCAGTAGTATAAGCAGGGGGCGGGAGACCCAGTACTTC
abundance: -; d_gene: -; j_gene: TRBJ2-7; v_gene: TRBV4-3; CDR3aa: CASSQAFGQTYEQYF; CDR3nt: TGCGCCAGCAGCCAAGCCTTCGGACAGACCTACGAGCAGTACTTC
abundance: few; d_gene: TRBD1; j_gene: TRBJ2-7; v_gene: TRBV7-9; CDR3aa: CASSPGTGPNGEQYF; CDR3nt: TGTGCCAGCAGCCCCGGGACAGGGCCAAATGGCGAGCAGTACTTC
abundance: -; d_gene: -; j_gene: TRBJ2-2; v_gene: TRBV27; CDR3aa: CASGGTATGELFF; CDR3nt: TGTGCCAGCGGGGGGACAGCGACCGGGGAGCTGTTTTTT
abundance: -; d_gene: -; j_gene: TRBJ1-1; v_gene: TRBV29-1; CDR3aa: CSVARVQGTEAFF; CDR3nt: TGCAGCGTTGCTAGGGTGCAGGGAACTGAAGCTTTCTTT
abundance: -; d_gene: TRBD1; j_gene: TRBJ1-2; v_gene: TRBV11-2; CDR3aa: CASSRSRDRGHYGYTF; CDR3nt: TGTGCCAGCAGCCGCTCCCGGGACAGGGGGCATTATGGCTACACCTTC
abundance: -; d_gene: TRBD1; j_gene: TRBJ2-7; v_gene: TRBV15; CDR3aa: CATTTAGTGAYEQYF; CDR3nt: TGTGCCACCACCACAGCCGGGACAGGAGCCTACGAGCAGTACTTC
abundance: -; d_gene: TRBD1; j_gene: TRBJ1-2; v_gene: TRBV6-5; CDR3aa: CASSLTGGRNYGYTF; CDR3nt: TGTGCCAGCAGCCTGACAGGGGGACGAAACTATGGCTACACCTTC
abundance: -; d_gene: TRBD1; j_gene: TRBJ1-2; v_gene: TRBV5-1; CDR3aa: CASSQTGDYGYTF; CDR3nt: TGCGCCAGCAGTCAGACAGGGGACTATGGCTACACCTTC
abundance: -; d_gene: -; j_gene: TRBJ2-3; v_gene: TRBV7-9; CDR3aa: CASSLAAGATDTQYF; CDR3nt: TGTGCCAGCAGCTTAGCGGCGGGGGCCACAGATACGCAGTATTTT
abundance: -; d_gene: -; j_gene: TRBJ1-5; v_gene: TRBV4-3; CDR3aa: CASSQARGGPGNQPQHF; CDR3nt: TGCGCCAGCAGCCAAGCCCGCGGGGGGCCCGGCAATCAGCCCCAGCATTTT
abundance: -; d_gene: -; j_gene: TRBJ1-1; v_gene: TRBV6-5; CDR3aa: CASSYSRTNTEAFF; CDR3nt: TGTGCCAGCAGTTACTCCAGGACAAACACTGAAGCTTTCTTT
abundance: -; d_gene: TRBD1; j_gene: TRBJ1-2; v_gene: TRBV4-3; CDR3aa: CASSQDGLTGDLYGYTF; CDR3nt: TGCGCCAGCAGCCAAGATGGGCTGACAGGGGATCTATATGGCTACACCTTC
abundance: few; d_gene: -; j_gene: TRBJ1-1; v_gene: TRBV18; CDR3aa: CASGESLNTEAFF; CDR3nt: TGTGCCAGCGGAGAGAGTTTGAACACTGAAGCTTTCTTT
abundance: -; d_gene: TRBD1; j_gene: TRBJ1-4; v_gene: TRBV18; CDR3aa: CASSLGTGDEKLFF; CDR3nt: TGTGCCAGCTCCCTCGGGACAGGGGATGAAAAACTGTTTTTT
abundance: -; d_gene: TRBD1; j_gene: TRBJ2-5; v_gene: TRBV5-1; CDR3aa: CASSFTSRTGGQETQYF; CDR3nt: TGCGCCAGCAGCTTCACTTCCCGGACAGGGGGACAAGAGACCCAGTACTTC
abundance: -; d_gene: -; j_gene: TRBJ1-5; v_gene: TRBV7-2; CDR3aa: CASSLVFRSSNQPQHF; CDR3nt: TGTGCCAGCAGCTTAGTTTTCAGGTCCAGCAATCAGCCCCAGCATTTT
abundance: -; d_gene: -; j_gene: TRBJ2-2; v_gene: TRBV19; CDR3aa: CASREQLDTGELFF; CDR3nt: TGTGCCAGTAGGGAGCAGCTTGACACCGGGGAGCTGTTTTTT
abundance: -; d_gene: -; j_gene: TRBJ2-3; v_gene: TRBV2; CDR3aa: CASSFLVSADTQYF; CDR3nt: TGTGCCAGCAGCTTTCTAGTTTCGGCAGATACGCAGTATTTT
abundance: -; d_gene: TRBD1; j_gene: TRBJ2-7; v_gene: TRBV5-1; CDR3aa: CASSLMLDRAYEQYF; CDR3nt: TGCGCCAGCAGCCTGATGCTGGACAGGGCCTACGAGCAGTACTTC
abundance: -; d_gene: TRBD2; j_gene: TRBJ2-2; v_gene: TRBV2; CDR3aa: CASSWTSGGRTGELFF; CDR3nt: TGTGCCAGCAGCTGGACTAGCGGGGGACGGACCGGGGAGCTGTTTTTT
abundance: -; d_gene: -; j_gene: TRBJ2-1; v_gene: TRBV2; CDR3aa: CASTDPAVSYNEQFF; CDR3nt: TGTGCCAGCACCGACCCAGCGGTCTCCTACAATGAGCAGTTCTTC
abundance: -; d_gene: -; j_gene: TRBJ2-4; v_gene: TRBV9; CDR3aa: CASSPRLAKNIQYF; CDR3nt: TGTGCCAGCAGCCCTCGACTAGCCAAAAACATTCAGTACTTC
abundance: -; d_gene: -; j_gene: TRBJ1-5; v_gene: TRBV6-4; CDR3aa: CASRRQSNQPQHF; CDR3nt: TGTGCCAGCAGGAGGCAGAGCAATCAGCCCCAGCATTTT
abundance: -; d_gene: TRBD2; j_gene: TRBJ2-2; v_gene: TRBV6-4; CDR3aa: CASSPTSGNTGELFF; CDR3nt: TGTGCCAGCAGCCCAACTAGCGGAAACACCGGGGAGCTGTTTTTT
abundance: -; d_gene: -; j_gene: TRBJ1-1; v_gene: TRBV19; CDR3aa: CASSMRGGIEAFF; CDR3nt: TGTGCCAGTAGTATGCGGGGCGGCATTGAAGCTTTCTTT
abundance: -; d_gene: TRBD1; j_gene: TRBJ1-5; v_gene: TRBV2; CDR3aa: CASSKDRDQPQHF; CDR3nt: TGTGCCAGCAGTAAGGACAGGGATCAGCCCCAGCATTTT
abundance: -; d_gene: -; j_gene: TRBJ2-4; v_gene: TRBV5-4; CDR3aa: CASSLANLSGGSLMGYIQYF; CDR3nt: TGTGCCAGCAGCTTGGCCAATTTAAGTGGGGGGTCACTCATGGGTTACATTCAGTACTTC
abundance: -; d_gene: TRBD1; j_gene: TRBJ2-5; v_gene: TRBV7-2; CDR3aa: CASSSRTGKGETQYF; CDR3nt: TGTGCCAGCAGCTCCCGGACAGGGAAGGGGGAGACCCAGTACTTC
abundance: -; d_gene: TRBD1; j_gene: TRBJ2-7; v_gene: TRBV6-1; CDR3aa: CASSLRTGGPYEQYF; CDR3nt: TGTGCCAGCAGTCTCCGGACAGGGGGCCCCTACGAGCAGTACTTC
abundance: -; d_gene: -; j_gene: TRBJ1-5; v_gene: TRBV19; CDR3aa: CASSPLRGTFGPQHF; CDR3nt: TGTGCCAGTAGCCCCCTCAGAGGGACTTTTGGGCCCCAGCATTTT
abundance: -; d_gene: TRBD2; j_gene: TRBJ2-7; v_gene: TRBV10-3; CDR3aa: CAIWGGSYEQYF; CDR3nt: TGTGCCATCTGGGGGGGCTCCTACGAGCAGTACTTC
abundance: -; d_gene: -; j_gene: TRBJ2-4; v_gene: TRBV5-1; CDR3aa: CASSFERGKNIQYF; CDR3nt: TGCGCCAGCAGCTTCGAGAGAGGCAAAAACATTCAGTACTTC
abundance: once; d_gene: TRBD1; j_gene: TRBJ2-1; v_gene: TRBV6-1; CDR3aa: CASSEGDSSYNEQFF; CDR3nt: TGTGCCAGCAGTGAAGGGGACAGCTCCTACAATGAGCAGTTCTTC
abundance: few; d_gene: -; j_gene: TRBJ2-3; v_gene: TRBV19; CDR3aa: CASSSFGGYGTDTQYF; CDR3nt: TGTGCCAGTAGTTCGTTCGGGGGTTACGGTACAGATACGCAGTATTTT
abundance: -; d_gene: TRBD2; j_gene: TRBJ2-5; v_gene: TRBV7-9; CDR3aa: CASSLVGLAGISQETQYF; CDR3nt: TGTGCCAGCAGCTTAGTAGGGCTAGCGGGGATCTCTCAAGAGACCCAGTACTTC
abundance: -; d_gene: TRBD1; j_gene: TRBJ1-5; v_gene: TRBV6-7; CDR3aa: CATPLGQDWDQPQHF; CDR3nt: TGTGCCACCCCGCTGGGACAGGACTGGGATCAGCCCCAGCATTTT
abundance: -; d_gene: TRBD1; j_gene: TRBJ2-7; v_gene: TRBV7-3; CDR3aa: CASSLTGTGAEQYF; CDR3nt: TGTGCCAGCAGCTTAACAGGGACAGGGGCCGAGCAGTACTTC
abundance: -; d_gene: TRBD1; j_gene: TRBJ1-2; v_gene: TRBV10-3; CDR3aa: CAISDATGGFGYTF; CDR3nt: TGTGCCATCAGTGATGCGACAGGGGGATTTGGCTACACCTTC
abundance: once; d_gene: TRBD1; j_gene: TRBJ1-2; v_gene: TRBV6-1; CDR3aa: CASSEAAGGYGYTF; CDR3nt: TGTGCCAGCAGTGAAGCAGCAGGGGGCTATGGCTACACCTTC
abundance: -; d_gene: -; j_gene: TRBJ2-7; v_gene: TRBV5-1; CDR3aa: CASSDPQGPYEQYF; CDR3nt: TGCGCCAGCAGCGACCCTCAGGGGCCCTACGAGCAGTACTTC
abundance: -; d_gene: -; j_gene: TRBJ1-6; v_gene: TRBV4-3; CDR3aa: CASSQSVRQNNSPLHF; CDR3nt: TGCGCCAGCAGCCAATCCGTCCGACAGAATAATTCACCCCTCCACTTT
abundance: -; d_gene: -; j_gene: TRBJ2-1; v_gene: TRBV2; CDR3aa: CASSVKRGSGLFF; CDR3nt: TGTGCCAGCAGTGTAAAGAGAGGAAGCGGTTTGTTCTTC